A selection of T cell receptor beta chains follows, all from one sample in a study of blood T cell repertoires in COVID-19. TCRdb's copy holds only in-frame clones and misses some; the assay was immunoSEQ multiplex PCR. Among approximately 59,000 clones listed, 75% to 90% were seen once. Sequenced: peripheral blood. These receptors all come from a man in his 60s with COVID-19, enrolled during active disease. Each CDR3 is given with its conserved first and last residue. Each record gives: CDR3 protein, V gene, CDR3 length.

CDR3: CASSPGLAGGAKNIQYF
V: TRBV7-2
length: 17

CDR3: CASKLGGVNYGYTF
V: TRBV19
length: 14

CDR3: CASSRTGEAFF
V: TRBV5-8
length: 11

CDR3: CASSPSTGGNAGNTIYF
V: TRBV18
length: 17

CDR3: CASSIQETQYF
V: TRBV11-3
length: 11

CDR3: CASSLGNRGPPNTEAFF
V: TRBV5-4
length: 17

CDR3: CASSLDGGETQYF
V: TRBV13
length: 13

CDR3: CASSLGVTSANSPLHF
V: TRBV7-2
length: 16

CDR3: CASKGQGYEQYF
V: TRBV2
length: 12

CDR3: CASSQNLPARATYEQYF
V: TRBV4-1
length: 17

CDR3: CASSRGWDQPQHF
V: TRBV19
length: 13

CDR3: CASSSGHGTYNEQFF
V: TRBV28
length: 15

CDR3: CASSSTALNTEAFF
V: TRBV28
length: 14

CDR3: CASSLRQGFKFF
V: TRBV5-6
length: 12

CDR3: CASSQAILYGYTF
V: TRBV2
length: 13

CDR3: CASSLDRAAGELFF
V: TRBV5-8
length: 14

CDR3: CASSLGQGSDTQYF
V: TRBV5-1
length: 14

CDR3: CASSPGQGIGGPQHF
V: TRBV18
length: 15

CDR3: CASSLFPARGDLGAFF
V: TRBV7-9
length: 16

CDR3: CASSLEGAGTDTQYF
V: TRBV5-1
length: 15

CDR3: CAISGLAGGETQYF
V: TRBV10-3
length: 14

CDR3: CASSLGGQILGEQYF
V: TRBV11-3
length: 15

CDR3: CASSATGGNQPQHF
V: TRBV9
length: 14

CDR3: CASTGQAPDYEQYF
V: TRBV6-5
length: 14

CDR3: CASSQDRGTGELFF
V: TRBV14
length: 14

CDR3: CAIKGGLAGVYEQYF
V: TRBV10-3
length: 15

CDR3: CASSSGTSGGSDTQYF
V: TRBV11-2
length: 16

CDR3: CASRSLGGTKNEKLFF
V: TRBV7-9
length: 16

CDR3: CAWSPSSRGNTIYF
V: TRBV30
length: 14

CDR3: CASSQRTSGGESGANVLTF
V: TRBV5-1
length: 19

CDR3: CASSVGLDPRSYEQYF
V: TRBV9
length: 16

CDR3: CASSSGGALETQYF
V: TRBV19
length: 14

CDR3: CASKPDRTHQPQHF
V: TRBV6-5
length: 14

CDR3: CASRGSGTSGNNEQFF
V: TRBV2
length: 16

CDR3: CASRKAGGLYEQYF
V: TRBV11-2
length: 14

CDR3: CASSQEGPGLATNEQFF
V: TRBV4-2
length: 17

CDR3: CSVTFSGGAETQYF
V: TRBV29-1
length: 14

CDR3: CASSQGVNTGELFF
V: TRBV18
length: 14

CDR3: CASSLERSELARTQYF
V: TRBV5-1
length: 16

CDR3: CASSLPWGQNTEAFF
V: TRBV7-9
length: 15

CDR3: CASSRQGLRYNQPQHF
V: TRBV6-2/TRBV6-3
length: 16

CDR3: CATGTGASYEQYF
V: TRBV2
length: 13

CDR3: CASSLTGGATTEAFF
V: TRBV7-3
length: 15

CDR3: CASSMTLAGGYTHTDTQYF
V: TRBV19
length: 19

CDR3: CASSGLTGGGETQYF
V: TRBV19
length: 15

CDR3: CASSLARGGLQETQYF
V: TRBV7-2
length: 16

CDR3: CASANRGRAGANVLTF
V: TRBV3-1/TRBV3-2
length: 16

CDR3: CAISESKLTKTEAFF
V: TRBV10-3
length: 15

CDR3: CASSSDRGGSYEQYF
V: TRBV6-6
length: 15

CDR3: CASSLRPRGGNEKLFF
V: TRBV7-3
length: 16

CDR3: CASSSGGSRESGKLFF
V: TRBV18
length: 16

CDR3: CAGGDQKNYEQYF
V: TRBV5-4
length: 13

CDR3: CASSLRTRIDEQFF
V: TRBV7-2
length: 14

CDR3: CASSLTAPGTDTQYF
V: TRBV5-1
length: 15